A selection of T cell receptor beta chains follows, all from one sample in a study of cytomegalovirus exposure and HLA in healthy donors. TCRdb keeps only in-frame clones here, not all; method: immunoSEQ multiplex PCR. The sample holds 120,000 or so clones, 75% to 85% seen once. The sample comprised PBMCs. The receptors stem from a male donor in good health and CMV-seropositive. CDR3s include the opening cysteine and the closing phenylalanine or tryptophan. D genes are given only for firm matches.

v_gene | d_gene | CDR3aa
TRBV21-1 | - | CAREGGQSYEQYF
TRBV7-3 | TRBD2 | CASSFAGRETQYF
TRBV19 | - | CASSIISGILSNQPQHF
TRBV7-2 | - | CASGDYIRTGELFF
TRBV19 | - | CASSIPGGSSGNTIYF
TRBV11-2 | - | CASSLRAPNSPLHF
TRBV30 | TRBD2 | CAWKRYGTSGSTDTQYF
TRBV5-1 | - | CASSSGGDTQYF
TRBV10-2 | TRBD2 | CAGGAGGPADTQYF
TRBV9 | TRBD1 | CASSAGQGAWEQYF
TRBV16 | - | CASSQYTAGSEKLFF
TRBV28 | - | CASSVQVYGYTF
TRBV9 | TRBD1 | CASSLNRGTEAFF
TRBV6-8 | TRBD1 | CASIRTGGAETQYF
TRBV7-2 | - | CASSLEAVYTGELFF
TRBV6-1 | TRBD1 | CASTGQGAGELFF
TRBV23-1 | - | CASSRLVGAQLSYNEQFF
TRBV7-9 | - | CAGSRDFSTGELFF
TRBV29-1 | TRBD1 | CSVRDRVDSPLHF
TRBV6-4 | - | CASRDRVGVGNEQFF
TRBV7-9 | TRBD2 | CSSSLGVGRGQETQYF
TRBV6-6 | - | CASSYQQGGEQYF
TRBV18 | - | CASSPGLTSSYEQYF
TRBV27 | TRBD1 | CASSSAGTEEAFF
TRBV6-5 | - | CASSLTGLYGYTF
TRBV28 | TRBD1 | CASTVQGAFTGELFF
TRBV6-4 | - | CASSAERYTGELFF
TRBV25-1 | - | CASSRSAISYNEQFF
TRBV27 | - | CASSLSPGGNTGELFF
TRBV11-1 | TRBD2 | CASSGLVANTGELFF
TRBV5-4 | - | CASSLAGGLTYGYTF
TRBV5-6 | TRBD2 | CASSLGTSYNEQFF
TRBV7-3 | - | CASSLGLNTGELFF
TRBV6-1 | - | CASSEGGLGNTEAFF
TRBV6-4 | TRBD1 | CASWGQEKETQYF
TRBV13 | - | CASSLGANPTVYEQYF
TRBV6-5 | TRBD1 | CASSRGTGDSPLHF
TRBV27 | - | CASSLGLTGELFF
TRBV28 | - | CASSLGQHRGNTIYF
TRBV11-1 | TRBD2 | CASSLKRLAGVETQYF
TRBV2 | - | CASSELSGATDTQYF
TRBV4-1 | - | CASSHVRGAGYEQYF
TRBV7-6 | TRBD1 | CASSLQGATDTQYF
TRBV27 | - | CASSALWGDKTFF
TRBV27 | - | CASSFAGGQPQHF
TRBV19 | - | CASSIVEGLSTDTQYF